A selection of T cell receptor beta chains follows, all from one sample in a study of graft-versus-host responses after intestinal transplantation. Sequencing used immunoSEQ multiplex PCR; TCRdb keeps in-frame clones, though not all of them. The top ten clones hold more than 1.5% of a sample with about 63,000 clones, roughly nine tenths of them seen once. The specimen was ileum tissue, collected about 350 days after transplant. The receptors come from a human patient who received an intestinal transplant, so some T cells may come from the graft donor. Both conserved end residues are part of each CDR3. Fields, in order: D gene, J gene, clone size, V gene, CDR3 protein, CDR3 DNA. D genes are given only for firm matches. The size of a clone is reported for some rows only, either as once, few or many, or as a class for expanded clones.

d_gene: -
j_gene: TRBJ2-1
abundance: -
v_gene: TRBV2
CDR3aa: CASMGRTNEQFF
CDR3nt: TGTGCCAGCATGGGGAGGACCAATGAGCAGTTCTTC

d_gene: -
j_gene: TRBJ1-1
abundance: -
v_gene: TRBV6-1
CDR3aa: CASSKSESPWGAFF
CDR3nt: TGTGCCAGCAGTAAGTCAGAGTCTCCCTGGGGAGCTTTCTTT

d_gene: -
j_gene: TRBJ1-2
abundance: once
v_gene: TRBV5-6
CDR3aa: CASSLLGLAIDGYTF
CDR3nt: TGTGCCAGCAGCTTGTTAGGGTTGGCGATCGATGGCTACACCTTC

d_gene: -
j_gene: TRBJ2-7
abundance: -
v_gene: TRBV28
CDR3aa: CASSDRTYEQYF
CDR3nt: TGTGCCAGCAGCGACAGGACGTACGAGCAGTACTTC

d_gene: TRBD2
j_gene: TRBJ2-3
abundance: -
v_gene: TRBV11-2
CDR3aa: CASSFLSTLAATTDTQYF
CDR3nt: TGTGCCAGCAGCTTCTTATCTACACTAGCGGCCACCACAGATACGCAGTATTTT

d_gene: -
j_gene: TRBJ1-1
abundance: -
v_gene: TRBV21-1
CDR3aa: CASTNRGLTEAFF
CDR3nt: TGTGCCAGCACCAATAGAGGACTGACTGAAGCTTTCTTT

d_gene: TRBD1
j_gene: TRBJ2-1
abundance: few
v_gene: TRBV19
CDR3aa: CASRDRDSGNEQFF
CDR3nt: TGTGCCAGTAGGGACCGGGACAGCGGCAATGAGCAGTTCTTC

d_gene: -
j_gene: TRBJ2-7
abundance: -
v_gene: TRBV2
CDR3aa: CASTTWTQYEQYF
CDR3nt: TGTGCCAGCACTACCTGGACACAATACGAGCAGTACTTC

d_gene: TRBD2
j_gene: TRBJ2-1
abundance: -
v_gene: TRBV29-1
CDR3aa: CSVDWTSGSSFLGEQFF
CDR3nt: TGCAGCGTTGATTGGACTAGCGGGAGTTCCTTTTTGGGGGAGCAGTTCTTC

d_gene: -
j_gene: TRBJ2-3
abundance: -
v_gene: TRBV7-9
CDR3aa: CASSLSGGRTDTQYF
CDR3nt: TGTGCCAGCAGCTTAAGTGGGGGGCGGACAGATACGCAGTATTTT

d_gene: TRBD1
j_gene: TRBJ1-4
abundance: -
v_gene: TRBV5-1
CDR3aa: CASSLGQGAEKLFF
CDR3nt: TGCGCCAGCAGCTTGGGACAGGGGGCTGAAAAACTGTTTTTT

d_gene: -
j_gene: TRBJ2-2
abundance: -
v_gene: TRBV7-6
CDR3aa: CALGITNTGELFF
CDR3nt: TGTGCCCTCGGTATTACGAACACCGGGGAGCTGTTTTTT

d_gene: TRBD1
j_gene: TRBJ1-1
abundance: once
v_gene: TRBV6-1
CDR3aa: CASSEVPTMTGRPEAFF
CDR3nt: TGTGCCAGCAGTGAAGTTCCGACCATGACAGGGAGGCCTGAAGCTTTCTTT

d_gene: -
j_gene: TRBJ1-5
abundance: -
v_gene: TRBV6-1
CDR3aa: CASSEGGNQPQHF
CDR3nt: TGTGCCAGCAGTGAGGGTGGGAATCAGCCCCAGCATTTT

d_gene: -
j_gene: TRBJ1-1
abundance: -
v_gene: TRBV7-9
CDR3aa: CASSTTPGHTEAFF
CDR3nt: TGTGCCAGCAGCACCACACCGGGGCACACTGAAGCTTTCTTT

d_gene: -
j_gene: TRBJ2-5
abundance: few
v_gene: TRBV4-2
CDR3aa: CASSPGETQYF
CDR3nt: TGTGCCAGCAGCCCCGGAGAGACCCAGTACTTC

d_gene: -
j_gene: TRBJ2-5
abundance: -
v_gene: TRBV7-2
CDR3aa: CASSFQETQYF
CDR3nt: TGTGCCAGCAGCTTCCAAGAGACCCAGTACTTC

d_gene: -
j_gene: TRBJ1-1
abundance: -
v_gene: TRBV7-6
CDR3aa: CASSDYRLNTEAFF
CDR3nt: TGTGCCAGCAGCGATTACAGATTGAACACTGAAGCTTTCTTT

d_gene: -
j_gene: TRBJ1-1
abundance: -
v_gene: TRBV7-2
CDR3aa: CASSLFFGLNTEAFF
CDR3nt: TGTGCCAGCAGCTTATTTTTTGGGTTGAACACTGAAGCTTTCTTT

d_gene: -
j_gene: TRBJ2-2
abundance: few
v_gene: TRBV29-1
CDR3aa: CSVESPAMQELFF
CDR3nt: TGCAGCGTTGAATCCCCTGCGATGCAGGAGCTGTTTTTT

d_gene: TRBD1
j_gene: TRBJ1-1
abundance: -
v_gene: TRBV10-1
CDR3aa: CASSDSGGLTEAFF
CDR3nt: TGCGCCAGCAGTGATTCAGGGGGCCTCACTGAAGCTTTCTTT

d_gene: -
j_gene: TRBJ1-2
abundance: -
v_gene: TRBV25-1
CDR3aa: CASSDKSYGYTF
CDR3nt: TGTGCCAGCAGTGATAAGTCCTATGGCTACACCTTC

d_gene: -
j_gene: TRBJ1-2
abundance: once
v_gene: TRBV29-1
CDR3aa: CSVEYRELLNYGYTF
CDR3nt: TGCAGCGTAGAATACCGGGAGCTGCTCAACTATGGCTACACCTTC

d_gene: -
j_gene: TRBJ2-7
abundance: -
v_gene: TRBV6-5
CDR3aa: CASSEFYEQYF
CDR3nt: TGTGCCAGCAGTGAGTTCTACGAGCAGTACTTC

d_gene: -
j_gene: TRBJ2-2
abundance: -
v_gene: TRBV6-5
CDR3aa: CASSYSIESTGELFF
CDR3nt: TGTGCCAGCAGTTACTCGATTGAATCCACCGGGGAGCTGTTTTTT

d_gene: -
j_gene: TRBJ1-1
abundance: -
v_gene: TRBV11-2
CDR3aa: CASSFARDQAFF
CDR3nt: TGTGCCAGCAGCTTTGCCAGGGACCAAGCTTTCTTT

d_gene: TRBD1
j_gene: TRBJ1-2
abundance: -
v_gene: TRBV18
CDR3aa: CASSSQPNRDRGLLNYGYTF
CDR3nt: TGTGCCAGCTCATCCCAACCTAACCGGGACAGGGGACTCCTCAACTATGGCTACACCTTC

d_gene: -
j_gene: TRBJ2-4
abundance: -
v_gene: TRBV11-2
CDR3aa: CASRGLAKNIQYF
CDR3nt: TGTGCCAGCAGGGGGCTAGCCAAAAACATTCAGTACTTC

d_gene: -
j_gene: TRBJ1-3
abundance: -
v_gene: TRBV6-1
CDR3aa: CASRTGLPAGNTIYF
CDR3nt: TGTGCCAGCAGGACGGGACTCCCGGCTGGAAACACCATATATTTT

d_gene: -
j_gene: TRBJ1-1
abundance: -
v_gene: TRBV6-6
CDR3aa: CASSYSGLMDTEAFF
CDR3nt: TGTGCCAGCAGTTACTCTGGCTTGATGGACACTGAAGCTTTCTTT

d_gene: TRBD1
j_gene: TRBJ1-5
abundance: -
v_gene: TRBV11-2
CDR3aa: CASSAGQGGQPQHF
CDR3nt: TGTGCCAGCAGCGCGGGACAGGGCGGTCAGCCCCAGCATTTT

d_gene: -
j_gene: TRBJ2-3
abundance: -
v_gene: TRBV7-9
CDR3aa: CASSLAMGVQSTQYF
CDR3nt: TGTGCCAGCAGCTTAGCAATGGGGGTACAGAGTACGCAGTATTTT

d_gene: TRBD2
j_gene: TRBJ2-3
abundance: -
v_gene: TRBV30
CDR3aa: CAAGSSGSSDTQYF
CDR3nt: TGTGCCGCGGGGAGTAGCGGGAGTTCAGATACGCAGTATTTT

d_gene: -
j_gene: TRBJ1-1
abundance: -
v_gene: TRBV29-1
CDR3aa: CSVLVRSRRTEAFF
CDR3nt: TGCAGCGTTCTAGTCCGGTCCCGAAGGACTGAAGCTTTCTTT

d_gene: -
j_gene: TRBJ2-7
abundance: -
v_gene: TRBV27
CDR3aa: CASSLAGPSYEQYF
CDR3nt: TGTGCCAGCAGTTTAGCGGGACCTTCCTACGAGCAGTACTTC

d_gene: -
j_gene: TRBJ1-4
abundance: -
v_gene: TRBV7-2
CDR3aa: CASSFPRGGSIEKLFF
CDR3nt: TGTGCCAGCAGCTTCCCGCGCGGGGGATCAATCGAAAAACTGTTTTTT

d_gene: -
j_gene: TRBJ2-2
abundance: -
v_gene: TRBV6-5
CDR3aa: CASSYRGFTGELFF
CDR3nt: TGTGCCAGCAGTTACAGGGGGTTCACCGGGGAGCTGTTTTTT

d_gene: -
j_gene: TRBJ1-5
abundance: -
v_gene: TRBV10-3
CDR3aa: CAISVHPNQPQHF
CDR3nt: TGTGCCATCAGTGTCCACCCTAATCAGCCCCAGCATTTT

d_gene: TRBD1
j_gene: TRBJ2-7
abundance: -
v_gene: TRBV5-1
CDR3aa: CASSLMGTVGYEQYF
CDR3nt: TGCGCCAGCAGCTTGATGGGGACAGTTGGTTACGAGCAGTACTTC

d_gene: TRBD2
j_gene: TRBJ2-2
abundance: -
v_gene: TRBV4-2
CDR3aa: CASSHGLAGTGELFF
CDR3nt: TGTGCCAGCAGCCACGGACTAGCGGGCACCGGGGAGCTGTTTTTT

d_gene: -
j_gene: TRBJ2-5
abundance: -
v_gene: TRBV5-1
CDR3aa: CASSFGEETQYF
CDR3nt: TGCGCCAGCAGCTTTGGGGAAGAGACCCAGTACTTC

d_gene: TRBD1
j_gene: TRBJ1-3
abundance: -
v_gene: TRBV6-4
CDR3aa: CASSDPWTGGGNTIYF
CDR3nt: TGTGCCAGCAGTGACCCATGGACAGGGGGGGGAAACACCATATATTTT

d_gene: -
j_gene: TRBJ2-7
abundance: -
v_gene: TRBV13
CDR3aa: CASSFEGKTYEQYF
CDR3nt: TGTGCCAGCAGCTTTGAGGGTAAGACCTACGAGCAGTACTTC

d_gene: TRBD2
j_gene: TRBJ2-5
abundance: -
v_gene: TRBV15
CDR3aa: CATSLETREAETQYF
CDR3nt: TGTGCCACCAGCCTAGAGACGCGGGAGGCAGAGACCCAGTACTTC

d_gene: -
j_gene: TRBJ1-1
abundance: -
v_gene: TRBV11-3
CDR3aa: CASSLGGVDTEAFF
CDR3nt: TGTGCCAGCAGCTTAGGGGGGGTCGACACTGAAGCTTTCTTT

d_gene: -
j_gene: TRBJ2-3
abundance: -
v_gene: TRBV27
CDR3aa: CASSLMLRRTRQYF
CDR3nt: TGTGCCAGCAGTTTAATGCTACGTAGGACTCGGCAGTATTTT

d_gene: TRBD2
j_gene: TRBJ2-5
abundance: few
v_gene: TRBV6-5
CDR3aa: CASRLAGGGRETQYF
CDR3nt: TGTGCCAGCAGACTAGCGGGGGGTGGTCGGGAGACCCAGTACTTC

d_gene: -
j_gene: TRBJ2-2
abundance: -
v_gene: TRBV29-1
CDR3aa: CSVDPGGFGTGELFF
CDR3nt: TGCAGCGTTGATCCAGGCGGCTTTGGGACCGGGGAGCTGTTTTTT

d_gene: -
j_gene: TRBJ1-6
abundance: -
v_gene: TRBV6-5
CDR3aa: CATAKSSYNSPLHF
CDR3nt: TGTGCCACCGCTAAGAGCTCCTATAATTCACCCCTCCACTTT

d_gene: TRBD2
j_gene: TRBJ2-1
abundance: -
v_gene: TRBV9
CDR3aa: CASSPRGGTSYNEQFF
CDR3nt: TGTGCCAGCAGCCCCCGGGGGGGGACTTCCTACAATGAGCAGTTCTTC

d_gene: TRBD2
j_gene: TRBJ2-7
abundance: -
v_gene: TRBV4-1
CDR3aa: CASSPVAGGSYEQYF
CDR3nt: TGCGCCAGCAGCCCCGTGGCGGGGGGATCCTACGAGCAGTACTTC

d_gene: -
j_gene: TRBJ2-5
abundance: -
v_gene: TRBV29-1
CDR3aa: CSVEDSLAGQETQYF
CDR3nt: TGCAGCGTTGAAGATTCGCTAGCTGGTCAAGAGACCCAGTACTTC

d_gene: -
j_gene: TRBJ1-2
abundance: -
v_gene: TRBV6-9
CDR3aa: CASSYTPYGYTF
CDR3nt: TGTGCCAGCAGTTATACCCCGTATGGCTACACCTTC